The 12 T cell receptor beta chains presented below share a single source sample, sequenced in a study of blood T cell repertoires in COVID-19 (dated by TCRdb to about 2020). The library was generated by the immunoSEQ multiplex PCR assay. Here the immuneACCESS table is served through TCRdb, limited to in-frame sequences with V and J called. Missing clones are a known gap in these copies; in checked studies unresolved V genes cover under half, and the rest lacks a known reason. The sample table records roughly 380,000 clones; about nine tenths of these occur just once. Together, the top ten hold approximately 1.5% of the sample. The sample comprised peripheral blood. The receptors were gathered from a woman between 40 and 50 years old with COVID-19, enrolled during active disease.

The rearrangement uses TRBV27 and TRBJ2-1; TRBD1 agrees at 9 bases. Germline values: CDR1 MNHEY, CDR2 SMNVEV (reference sequence). The CDR3 is made up of 16 amino acids. The junction had 6 bases not matched to a gene; V was cut back by 2 bases and J by 4 bases. CDR3 bases: TGTGCCAGCAGTTTAGACGGGACAGGGAGATACAATGAGCAGTTCTTC. Translating it yields CASSLDGTGRYNEQFF.

The rearrangement links TRBV28 to TRBJ1-4; the match to TRBD1 covers 10 bases. This CDR3 contains 15 residues. Germline values: CDR1 MDHEN, CDR2 SYDVKM. The J segment lost 8 bases and the V segment lost 4 bases, leaving 7 bases of the junction unmatched. Written as DNA, the CDR3 is TGTGCCAGCAGTTCTCCCGGGACAGGGGACGAAAAACTGTTTTTT. Translating gives CASSSPGTGDEKLFF.

The V and J genes are TRBV7-2 and TRBJ1-1; D gene ambiguous. This CDR3 is 14 amino acids long. Germline lookup yields CDR1 SGHTA and CDR2 FQGNSA. The V end was cut by 3 bases, the J end by 0 bases, with 8 bases between. The CDR3 protein is CASSFGRMNTEAFF. CDR3 nucleotide sequence: TGTGCCAGCAGCTTTGGCAGAATGAACACTGAAGCTTTCTTT.

The V gene is TRBV13, the J gene TRBJ1-5; 11 bases are a match to TRBD1. Losses at the gene ends were 2 bases for V and 5 bases for J; bases not matched to a gene: 2. CDR3 length equals 15 residues. Germline CDR1 is PRHDT and CDR2 is FYEKMQ (reference sequence). CDR3 coding DNA: TGTGCCAGCAGCTTAAGGGGACAGGGGGATCAGCCCCAGCATTTT. It translates to CASSLRGQGDQPQHF.

V is TRBV11-1 and J is TRBJ1-1, with D hard to call. Germline lookup yields CDR1 SGHAT and CDR2 FQDESV (reference sequence). The V end lost 1 base, the J end lost 1 base, and 10 bases lay between the germline ends. This CDR3 contains 15 residues. Written as DNA, the CDR3 is TGTGCCAGCAGCTTAGATTCGCCAGGGAACACTGAAGCTTTCTTT. Its protein product is CASSLDSPGNTEAFF.

This chain joins TRBV7-6 and TRBJ2-1, with a possible D match to TRBD2 (6 bases). The CDR3 runs 15 residues. In germline, CDR1 is SGHVS, CDR2 FNYEAQ. Deletions cut 6 bases from V and 8 bases from J, with 20 bases between. The CDR3 nucleotides read TGTGCCAGCAGTCATAGCGGAGATACCTGGGATGAGCAGTTCTTC. Translation: CASSHSGDTWDEQFF.

This chain connects TRBV5-4 to TRBJ2-3; TRBD2 aligns across 7 bases. Germline CDR1 reads SGHNT; CDR2 reads YYREEE (reference sequence). V was pared by 0 bases and J by 6 bases, with 7 bases of the junction left unmatched. The CDR3 is 15 residues long. CDR3 protein: CASSLDGGSGDTQYF. The CDR3 DNA is TGTGCCAGCAGCTTGGACGGCGGGAGTGGGGATACGCAGTATTTT.

The chain has TRBV28 and TRBJ1-1; possibly TRBD1 for D (6 bases). Germline CDR1 MDHEN, CDR2 SYDVKM. V lost 2 bases to trimming and J lost 1 base, with 8 bases between them. This CDR3 is built from 14 residues. The CDR3 bases are TGTGCCAGCAGTTTACCGGGACAGAACACTGAAGCTTTCTTT. It encodes CASSLPGQNTEAFF.

The chain recombines TRBV30 with TRBJ1-3; TRBD1 matches at 12 bases. The CDR3 has 14 residues. Germline loops: CDR1 GTSNPN, CDR2 SVGIG (reference sequence). V lost 1 base and J lost 7; bases outside the gene matches: 2. DNA for the CDR3: TGTGCCTGGAGTGCGGGACAGGGGGCGAACACCATATATTTT. Encoded protein: CAWSAGQGANTIYF. Looking up the rest from reference TRBV30 and TRBJ1-3 gives the full variable domain: SQTIHQWPATLVQPVGSPLSLECTVEGTSNPNLYWYRQAAGRGLQLLFYSVGIGQISSEVPQNLSASRPQDRQFILSSKKLLLSDSGFYLCAWSAGQGANTIYFGEGSWLTVV.

This chain uses TRBV27 with TRBJ2-1; TRBD2 might be the D (6 bases). CDR1 is MNHEY, CDR2 SMNVEV, per germline (reference sequence). Between the trimmed V and J ends, which lost 4 bases and 1 base, there was a span of 14 bases. The CDR3 is 16 amino acids. The CDR3 protein is CASSSVLASSYNEQFF. The CDR3 DNA is TGTGCCAGCAGTTCCGTGCTAGCGAGTTCCTACAATGAGCAGTTCTTC.

The J gene is TRBJ1-2, the V gene TRBV14, with 7 bases aligning to TRBD1. The length of the CDR3 is 13 residues. Germline V gives CDR1 SGHDN, CDR2 FVKESK. Trimming removed 6 bases from V and 6 bases from J; junction bases left unmatched: 7. In DNA, the CDR3 is TGTGCCAGCAGTTACAGGGGAGGACATGGCTACACCTTC. It codes for CASSYRGGHGYTF.

This sequence joins TRBV2 and TRBJ2-3, with 9 bases matching TRBD1. This CDR3 is 14 amino acids long. The J segment lost 2 bases and the V segment lost 6 bases, leaving 3 bases of the junction unmatched. Germline CDR1 SNHLY, CDR2 FYNNEI. CDR3: CASRQGAATDTQYF. The DNA of the CDR3 is TGTGCCAGCAGACAGGGGGCCGCCACAGATACGCAGTATTTT.